Each of the 12 T cell receptor beta chains below was sequenced from the same sample in a study of identical twins (dated by TCRdb to 2016 to 2017). Library prep was done by 5' RACE. Sequenced on an Illumina HiSeq 2000. Using fastp trimming at Q25 and MiXCR clonotype assembly, TCRdb reanalyzed the public sequencing data and kept in-frame beta chains. Rows matching on CDR3 protein sequence are summarized as one entry with the most common DNA and genes. The sample table holds roughly 220,000 distinct CDR3 sequences, of which under 8.5% were seen once. The ten largest account for just over 14% of the sample. The same specimen was also included in a second study, on T cells expressing NK-cell markers.

The sample comprised CD8+ T cells sorted from blood. Source of these receptors: a woman under 30 in good health.

This clonotype has just a few counts. V gene TRBV27 combines with J gene TRBJ2-2, with D uncertain. Germline CDR1 MNHEY, CDR2 SMNVEV (reference sequence). CDR3 length: 15 residues. V was clipped by 4 bases and J by 3 bases, with 12 bases between them. CDR3 residues: CASSSDLGYTGELFF. The CDR3 DNA is TGTGCCAGCAGTTCCGACCTAGGCTACACCGGGGAGCTGTTTTTT.

The chain employs TRBV6-2 or TRBV6-3 and TRBJ2-1; a weak D match, TRBD1 (6 bases). With 8 bases removed from V and 1 base from J, the gap between germline ends came to 18 bases. This CDR3 comprises 16 residues. The V gene's germline CDR1 is MNHEY and CDR2 SVGEGT. In DNA form, the CDR3 reads TGTGCCAGCGGGGGCCTTGGGCCCTTATCCTACAATGAGCAGTTCTTC. This sequence encodes CASGGLGPLSYNEQFF.

This clonotype was found a few times. The chain carries TRBV29-1 and TRBJ2-1; maybe TRBD2 (7 bases). CDR3 length: 16 amino acids. V was trimmed by 6 bases and J by 4 bases, leaving 22 bases between them. Germline V gives CDR1 SQVTM, CDR2 ANQGSEA. DNA of the CDR3: TGCAGCGTGGGCGGGGGTAGGGGGATGAAATACAATGAGCAGTTCTTC. It specifies CSVGGGRGMKYNEQFF.

The chain joins TRBV27 to TRBJ2-3; D gene ambiguous. The ends were cut back, 2 bases at V and 0 bases at J, with 6 bases in the middle. Germline-derived CDR1 and CDR2 are MNHEY and SMNVEV (reference sequence). The CDR3 covers 14 residues. Here the CDR3 reads CASSLVPSTDTQYF. DNA of the CDR3: TGTGCCAGCAGTTTAGTCCCCAGCACAGATACGCAGTATTTT.

The table lists this clonotype with many counts. V gene TRBV6-5 combines with J gene TRBJ2-5, with a weak D call TRBD2 (5 bases). Germline CDR1 and CDR2: MNHEY and SVGAGI. The CDR3 is 16 residues long. Trimming took 0 bases from V and 2 from J, leaving 13 bases between them. Here the CDR3 reads CASSYSMSAVQETQYF. In DNA, the CDR3 is TGTGCCAGCAGTTACTCGATGTCAGCGGTTCAAGAGACCCAGTACTTC.

This clonotype was picked up a small number of times. The chain recombines TRBV15 with TRBJ2-3, with D perhaps given as TRBD1 or TRBD2 (5 bases each). The CDR3 has 17 amino acids. With 6 bases removed from V and 0 bases from J, the gap between germline ends came to 19 bases. Germline lookup yields CDR1 LNHNV and CDR2 YYDKDF (reference sequence). The CDR3 nucleotides read TGTGCCACCAGGATTGGGCACGGGACGCATAGCACAGATACGCAGTATTTT. This gives the protein CATRIGHGTHSTDTQYF.

The chain joins TRBV5-1 to TRBJ2-7; 8 nucleotides line up with TRBD1. Per germline, CDR1 SGHRS and CDR2 YFSETQ. V lost 3 bases to trimming and J lost 2 bases; unmatched junction nucleotides: 1. This CDR3 spans 13 amino acids. The CDR3 nucleotides read TGCGCCAGCAGCTGGGACAGGACCTACGAGCAGTACTTC. Encoded protein: CASSWDRTYEQYF.

This sequence joins TRBV5-1 and TRBJ1-1, with a weak D call TRBD1 (5 bases). The V gene lost 6 bases and the J gene lost 4 bases, with 13 bases spanning the gap. In germline, CDR1 is SGHRS, CDR2 YFSETQ. The CDR3 runs to 13 residues. The CDR3 sequence: CASTGRVTTEAFF. In nucleotides, the CDR3 is TGCGCCAGCACAGGCAGGGTGACCACTGAAGCTTTCTTT.

The CDR3 sequence is CASSQGLAGGKEQFF. The DNA for the CDR3 is TGCGCCAGCAGCCAGGGTCTAGCGGGAGGGAAGGAGCAGTTCTTC. V is TRBV4-3 and J is TRBJ2-1, with 12 bases fitting TRBD2. CDR1 and CDR2 from the germline V gene are LGHNA and YSLEER. The CDR3 is 15 residues long. Trimming at V came to 3 bases and at J to 10 bases, leaving 7 bases not matched to a gene.

V usage is TRBV24-1 and J usage is TRBJ2-1; D may be TRBD1 or TRBD2 (6 bases each). The CDR3 consists of 14 residues. Germline V gene lookup returns CDR1 KGHDR and CDR2 SFDVKD. Trimming took off 10 bases at V and 9 bases at J, with 21 bases between the two ends. The CDR3 protein is CATASTEGGFEQFF. The DNA of the CDR3 is TGTGCCACGGCCAGTACCGAGGGGGGATTTGAGCAGTTCTTC.

The chain employs TRBV25-1 and TRBJ1-1; possibly TRBD1 for D (5 bases). V was pared by 7 bases and J by 8 bases, with 20 bases between. Germline values: CDR1 MGHDK, CDR2 SYGVNS. This CDR3 is 14 amino acids long. CDR3 sequence: CASTARRDGGEAFF. DNA for the CDR3: TGTGCCAGCACCGCTAGACGGGACGGAGGAGAAGCTTTCTTT.

This clonotype was seen repeatedly, ten times or more. The rearrangement links TRBV20-1 to TRBJ2-2, with D maybe TRBD1 (5 bases). V gave up 1 base and J gave up 4 bases, with 13 bases separating them. Germline V lookup: CDR1 DFQATT, CDR2 SNEGSKA (reference sequence). This CDR3 comprises 15 residues. The CDR3 DNA reads as TGCAGTGCTAGAGTAGGATACAGGAGCACCGGGGAGCTGTTTTTT. Encoded protein: CSARVGYRSTGELFF.